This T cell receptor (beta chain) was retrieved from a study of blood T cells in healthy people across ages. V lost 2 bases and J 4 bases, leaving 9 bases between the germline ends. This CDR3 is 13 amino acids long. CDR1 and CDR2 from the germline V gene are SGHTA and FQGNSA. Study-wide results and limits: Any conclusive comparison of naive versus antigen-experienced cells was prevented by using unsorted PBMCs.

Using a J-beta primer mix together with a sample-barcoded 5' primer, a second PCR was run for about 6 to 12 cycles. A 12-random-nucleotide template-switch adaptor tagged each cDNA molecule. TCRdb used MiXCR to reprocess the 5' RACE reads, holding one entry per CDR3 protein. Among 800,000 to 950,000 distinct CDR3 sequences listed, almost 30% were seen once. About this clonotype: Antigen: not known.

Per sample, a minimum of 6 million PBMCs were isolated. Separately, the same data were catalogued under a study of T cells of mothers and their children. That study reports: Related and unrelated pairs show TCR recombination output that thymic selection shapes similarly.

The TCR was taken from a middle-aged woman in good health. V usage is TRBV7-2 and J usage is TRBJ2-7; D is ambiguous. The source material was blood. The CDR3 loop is CASSLPVGYEQYF. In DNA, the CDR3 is TGTGCCAGCAGCTTACCAGTTGGGTACGAGCAGTACTTC.